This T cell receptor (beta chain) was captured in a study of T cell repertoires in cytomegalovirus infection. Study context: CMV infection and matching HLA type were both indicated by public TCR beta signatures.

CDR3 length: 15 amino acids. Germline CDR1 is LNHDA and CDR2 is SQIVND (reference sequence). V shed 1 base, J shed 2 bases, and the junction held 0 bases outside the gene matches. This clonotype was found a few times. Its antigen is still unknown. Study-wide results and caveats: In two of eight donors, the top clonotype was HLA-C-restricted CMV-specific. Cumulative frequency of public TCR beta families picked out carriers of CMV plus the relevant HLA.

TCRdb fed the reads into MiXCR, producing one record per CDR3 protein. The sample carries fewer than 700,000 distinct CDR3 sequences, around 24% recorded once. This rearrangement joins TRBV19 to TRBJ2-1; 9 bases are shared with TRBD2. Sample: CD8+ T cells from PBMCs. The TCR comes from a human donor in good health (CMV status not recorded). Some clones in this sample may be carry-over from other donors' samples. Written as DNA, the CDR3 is TGTGCCAGTAGTATAGTAGCGGGGGCCTACAATGAGCAGTTCTTC. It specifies CASSIVAGAYNEQFF.